This passage covers 18 T cell receptor beta chains from one sample sequenced in a study of T cell responses to AZD1222 COVID-19 vaccine. The data were produced by immunoSEQ multiplex PCR, yet TCRdb's version contains in-frame clones alone and is incomplete. The top ten clones hold around 4% of a sample with approximately 120,000 clones, around 92% of them seen once. This specimen consisted of peripheral blood, obtained on day 0 of AZD1222 vaccination. These TCRs come from an adult in good health.

The chain joins TRBV25-1 to TRBJ2-6, with D possibly being TRBD2 (5 bases). Germline V gives CDR1 MGHDK, CDR2 SYGVNS. The CDR3 loop spans 17 amino acids. V lost 3 bases and J lost 2, with 14 bases in between. The CDR3 loop reads CASSEPGGLPGANVLTF. In nucleotides, the CDR3 is TGTGCCAGCAGTGAGCCGGGCGGGCTCCCTGGGGCCAACGTCCTGACTTTC.

In this sample, this clone turned up once. The chain couples TRBV19 to TRBJ2-4; D possibly corresponds to TRBD2 (6 bases). CDR1 and CDR2 from the germline V gene are LNHDA and SQIVND (reference sequence). The CDR3 has 18 residues. The germline V and J ends were trimmed by 0 bases and 0 bases, with 15 bases remaining between them. The CDR3 spells CASSIDFGGDLAKNIQYF. DNA for the CDR3: TGTGCCAGTAGTATAGATTTTGGAGGGGATCTAGCCAAAAACATTCAGTACTTC.

The rearrangement links TRBV4-1 to TRBJ2-7, with 13 bases identical to TRBD2. J lost 1 base, V lost 4 bases, and 4 bases had no gene match. Germline CDR1 and CDR2: MGHRA and YSYEKL. The CDR3 runs to 16 residues. The CDR3 loop reads CASSRGTSGDSYEQYF. Here the CDR3 DNA reads TGCGCCAGCAGCCGCGGGACTAGCGGGGATTCCTACGAGCAGTACTTC.

The V gene is TRBV5-1, the J gene TRBJ2-1; D assignment may be TRBD1 or TRBD2 (5 bases each). The CDR3 runs to 15 residues. Germline-derived CDR1 and CDR2 are SGHRS and YFSETQ. Trimming shortened V by 2 bases and J by 8 bases, and 17 bases separated the two germline ends. The chain's CDR3 is CASSFTGTGGYEQFF. CDR3 coding DNA: TGCGCCAGCAGCTTTACCGGGACGGGTGGTTATGAGCAGTTCTTC. Together with reference TRBV5-1 and TRBJ2-1, the CDR3 gives the full variable domain: KAGVTQTPRYLIKTRGQQVTLSCSPISGHRSVSWYQQTPGQGLQFLFEYFSETQRNKGNFPGRFSGRQFSNSRSEMNVSTLELGDSALYLCASSFTGTGGYEQFFGPGTRLTVL.

This clone was recorded a few times. This chain connects TRBV30 to TRBJ2-1; 10 positions match TRBD2. This CDR3 has 14 amino acids. After removal of 2 bases from V and 4 bases from J, the junction contained 2 bases not matched to a gene. CDR1 is GTSNPN, CDR2 SVGIG, per germline (reference sequence). For the CDR3, the DNA is TGTGCCTGGAGTCGGACTAGCGGATACAATGAGCAGTTCTTC. Its protein is CAWSRTSGYNEQFF.

The chain joins TRBV5-4 to TRBJ2-5; a possible D gene is TRBD2 (5 bases). V gave up 1 base and J gave up 3 bases, with 10 bases separating them. The V gene's germline CDR1 is SGHNT and CDR2 YYREEE (reference sequence). The CDR3 length is 14 residues. This CDR3 reads CASSLIQAEETQYF. In DNA, the CDR3 is TGTGCCAGCAGCTTGATTCAAGCGGAAGAGACCCAGTACTTC.

This chain joins TRBV7-2 and TRBJ2-3; weak D call: TRBD2 (6 bases). The V end was cut by 4 bases, the J end by 2 bases, with 13 bases between. This CDR3 comprises 15 residues. CDR1 and CDR2 from the germline V gene are SGHTA and FQGNSA. CDR3 DNA: TGTGCCAGCAGCTCGTCCGGGACTTCCACAGATACGCAGTATTTT. Translating it yields CASSSSGTSTDTQYF.

The chain recombines TRBV27 with TRBJ2-3; D is perhaps TRBD2 (5 bases). Trimming removed 3 bases from V and 7 bases from J, with 11 bases in between. The CDR3 covers 13 residues. Germline CDR1 and CDR2: MNHEY and SMNVEV (reference sequence). This chain's CDR3 is CASSLPPGNTQYF. The CDR3 DNA reads as TGTGCCAGCAGTTTGCCGCCCGGGAATACGCAGTATTTT.

This chain joins TRBV29-1 and TRBJ2-2; 7 bases match TRBD2. CDR3 length equals 14 residues. The trim removed 6 bases at V and 5 bases at J, leaving 9 bases unmatched. Per germline, CDR1 SQVTM and CDR2 ANQGSEA. Here the CDR3 DNA reads TGCAGCGTGCCACGGACTAGTCGGACCGGGGAGCTGTTTTTT. Encoded protein: CSVPRTSRTGELFF.

The genes are TRBV28 and TRBJ1-2; TRBD1 might be the D (5 bases). Trimming stripped 3 bases from V and 2 bases from J, with 16 bases between. This CDR3 region has 16 residues. Germline CDR1 is MDHEN and CDR2 is SYDVKM. The CDR3 coding sequence is TGTGCCAGCAGTTTTACGTCAGGGCTTACAAACTATGGCTACACCTTC. Translated: CASSFTSGLTNYGYTF.

The rearrangement uses TRBV5-1 and TRBJ1-5; the D is unclear. The germline CDR1 and CDR2 sequences are SGHRS and YFSETQ. The length of the CDR3 is 15 residues. Trimming shortened V by 1 base and J by 5 bases, and 13 bases separated the two germline ends. CDR3 loop: CASSLNNGVDQPQHF. The CDR3 DNA sequence: TGCGCCAGCAGCTTGAATAATGGAGTGGATCAGCCCCAGCATTTT.

V usage is TRBV7-2 and J usage is TRBJ2-7; 10 bases fit TRBD2. From germline, CDR1 is SGHTA and CDR2 FQGNSA. CDR3 length equals 19 residues. Trimming took 5 bases from V and 1 from J; bases not matched to a gene: 17. Written as DNA, the CDR3 is TGTGCCAGCAGCCCGGGGTCGTCTAGCGGGAGAAAAGGGTCCTACGAGCAGTACTTC. This translates into CASSPGSSSGRKGSYEQYF.

The chain carries TRBV6-5 and TRBJ2-7; 7 nucleotides line up with TRBD1. V dropped 6 bases and J dropped 3; count of bases not matched to a gene: 8. Germline CDR1 MNHEY, CDR2 SVGAGI. This CDR3 is built from 14 residues. The CDR3 loop reads CASRDPGQYYEQYF. The CDR3 nucleotides are TGTGCCAGCAGGGACCCGGGACAGTACTACGAGCAGTACTTC.

The DNA for the CDR3 is TGTGCCAGCAGTGAAGGGACAGGCCTCGAGACTGAAGCTTTCTTT. This translates into CASSEGTGLETEAFF. The chain is built from TRBV6-1 and TRBJ1-1, with 7 nucleotides matching TRBD1. Germline-derived CDR1 and CDR2 are MNHNS and SASEGT. The CDR3 is 15 residues long. After removal of 1 base from V and 5 bases from J, the junction contained 7 bases not matched to a gene.

This chain joins TRBV12-5 and TRBJ2-1; D may be TRBD2 (6 bases). The CDR3 loop spans 15 amino acids. V lost 3 bases, J lost 8 bases, and 17 bases lay in between. Germline assignment: CDR1 LGHNT and CDR2 FRNRAP. The CDR3 sequence is CASGFSSRGYDEQFF. CDR3 bases: TGTGCTAGTGGTTTTTCTAGTCGGGGGTACGATGAGCAGTTCTTC.

This chain uses TRBV5-6 with TRBJ1-3; TRBD1 matches 11 bases. Looked up from germline, CDR1 is SGHDT and CDR2 is YYEEEE. V shed 4 bases, J shed 3 bases, and the junction held 9 bases outside the gene matches. This CDR3 comprises 17 residues. CDR3 nucleotide sequence: TGTGCCAGCAGCCCCGGAGGGACAGGGGGACATGGAAACACCATATATTTT. It translates to CASSPGGTGGHGNTIYF.

The rearrangement links TRBV3-1 (or the pseudogene TRBV3-2) to TRBJ1-2; D gene uncertain. The CDR3 consists of 16 residues. V lost 0 bases, J lost 4 bases, and 15 bases lay in between. CDR1 is LGHDT and CDR2 is YNNKEL in the germline V gene (reference sequence). For the CDR3, the DNA is TGTGCCAGCAGCCAAGATTGGCAGGTAGAAGTCTATGGCTACACCTTC. It encodes CASSQDWQVEVYGYTF.

The rearrangement links TRBV28 to TRBJ1-4; D remains unclear. Germline lookup yields CDR1 MDHEN and CDR2 SYDVKM. Trimming left V 3 bases short and J 11 bases short, with 13 bases between. This CDR3 comprises 13 residues. The CDR3 coding sequence is TGTGCCAGCAGTTTGCGCCAAGATCCCAAACTGTTTTTT. Amino acids: CASSLRQDPKLFF. Full variable domain (remainder filled in from reference TRBV28 and TRBJ1-4): DVKVTQSSRYLVKRTGEKVFLECVQDMDHENMFWYRQDPGLGLRLIYFSYDVKMKEKGDIPEGYSVSREKKERFSLILESASTNQTSMYLCASSLRQDPKLFFGSGTQLSVL.